This T cell receptor (beta chain) emerged from a study of blood T cell repertoires in COVID-19. As regards this clone: A junction boundary mismatches the germline segment, possibly from a read error.

This CDR3 has 15 amino acids. Germline assignment: CDR1 SNHLY and CDR2 FYNNEI. Data came from immunoSEQ multiplex PCR; TCRdb stores just in-frame clones and leaves some out. The data contain 350,000 to 450,000 clones, roughly nine tenths of them singletons. Sequencing was performed on PBMCs or T cells enriched from blood (not recorded which). The sequence was obtained from a man between 25 and 39 years old who had recovered from COVID-19. The chain has TRBV2 and TRBJ1-5, with 8 bases matching TRBD1. The CDR3 nucleotides are TGTGCCTGCAGATTCGACAGGGGCGGGAATCAGCCCCAGCATTTT. It yields the protein CACRFDRGGNQPQHF.